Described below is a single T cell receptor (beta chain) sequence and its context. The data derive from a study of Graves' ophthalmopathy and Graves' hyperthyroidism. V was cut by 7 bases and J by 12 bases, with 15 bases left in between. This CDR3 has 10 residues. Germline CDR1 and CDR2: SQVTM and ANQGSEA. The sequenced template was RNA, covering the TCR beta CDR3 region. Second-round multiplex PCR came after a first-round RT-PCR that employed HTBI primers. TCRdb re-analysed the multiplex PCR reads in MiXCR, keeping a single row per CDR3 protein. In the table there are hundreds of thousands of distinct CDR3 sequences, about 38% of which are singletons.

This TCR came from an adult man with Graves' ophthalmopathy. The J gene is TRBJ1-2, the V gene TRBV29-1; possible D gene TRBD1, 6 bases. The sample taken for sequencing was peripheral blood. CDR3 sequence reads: CSANRDHDTF. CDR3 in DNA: TGCAGCGCAAACAGGGATCACGACACCTTC.